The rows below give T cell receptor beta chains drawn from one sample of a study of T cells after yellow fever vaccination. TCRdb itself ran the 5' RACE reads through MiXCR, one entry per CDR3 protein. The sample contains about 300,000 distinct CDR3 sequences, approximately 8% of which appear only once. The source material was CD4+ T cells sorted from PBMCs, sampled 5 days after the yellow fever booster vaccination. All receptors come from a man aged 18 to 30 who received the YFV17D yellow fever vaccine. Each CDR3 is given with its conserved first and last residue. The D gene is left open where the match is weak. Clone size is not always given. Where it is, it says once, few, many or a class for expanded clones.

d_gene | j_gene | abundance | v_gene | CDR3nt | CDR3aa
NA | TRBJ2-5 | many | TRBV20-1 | TGCAGTGCTAGTAGGGCCCAAGAGACCCAGTACTTC | CSASRAQETQYF
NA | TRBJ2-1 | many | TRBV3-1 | TGTGCCAGCAGCCAAAGCCAAGGCACAGGACTAAATGAGCAGTTCTTC | CASSQSQGTGLNEQFF
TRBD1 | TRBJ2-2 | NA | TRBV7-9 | TGTGCCAGCAGCCCGACCGGGACAGGCCAACCCGGGGAGCTGTTTTTT | CASSPTGTGQPGELFF
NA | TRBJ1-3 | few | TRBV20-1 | TGCAGTGCTAGGGCAAGGATCGGAACTGGAAACACCATATATTTT | CSARARIGTGNTIYF
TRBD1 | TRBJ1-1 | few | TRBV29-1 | TGCAGCGTCGGGCGCGGGACAGGGGGCATGGGCACTGAAGCTTTCTTT | CSVGRGTGGMGTEAFF
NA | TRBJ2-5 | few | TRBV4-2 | TGTGCCAGCAGCCACGGCTCGACAGAAGAGACCCAGTACTTC | CASSHGSTEETQYF
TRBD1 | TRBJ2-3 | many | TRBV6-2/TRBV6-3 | TGTGCCAGCAGTGACAGGGACCCCACAGATACGCAGTATTTT | CASSDRDPTDTQYF
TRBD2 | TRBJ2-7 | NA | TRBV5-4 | TGTGCCAGCAGCTGGCTAGCGGGGGGCACCTACGAGCAGTACTTC | CASSWLAGGTYEQYF
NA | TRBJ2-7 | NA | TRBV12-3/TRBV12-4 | TGTGCCACCAGCTGGGACGACTCCTACGAGCAGTACTTC | CATSWDDSYEQYF
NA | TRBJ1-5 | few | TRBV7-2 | TGTGCCAGCAGCTCCCAGGGCGGTAACAATCAGCCCCAGCATTTT | CASSSQGGNNQPQHF
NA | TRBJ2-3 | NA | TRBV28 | TGTGCCAGCAGGGCGGTGTATACAACAGATACGCAGTATTTT | CASRAVYTTDTQYF
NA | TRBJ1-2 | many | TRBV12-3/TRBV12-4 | TGTGCCAGCACCAGTCAGGGTTTGGGCTATGGCTACACCTTC | CASTSQGLGYGYTF
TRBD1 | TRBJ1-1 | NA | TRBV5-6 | TGTGCCAGCAGCGATGACAGGGGGAGCGGGTTGAACACTGAAGCTTTCTTT | CASSDDRGSGLNTEAFF
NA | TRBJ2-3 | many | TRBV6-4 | TGTGCCAGCAGTGAGGAGGGAGCCACAGATACGCAGTATTTT | CASSEEGATDTQYF
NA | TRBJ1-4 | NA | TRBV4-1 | TGCGCCAGCAGCCCGACCACGGGAGCATGGCGTGAAAAACTGTTTTTT | CASSPTTGAWREKLFF
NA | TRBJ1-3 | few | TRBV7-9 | TGTGCCAGCAGCTTATGGTCTCGGGATTTCTCTGGAAACACCATATATTTT | CASSLWSRDFSGNTIYF
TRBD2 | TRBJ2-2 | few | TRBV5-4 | TGTGCCAGCAGCTTGGTGGGGCGGGGGTCGAACACCGGGGAGCTGTTTTTT | CASSLVGRGSNTGELFF
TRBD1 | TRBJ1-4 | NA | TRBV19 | TGTGCCGGCCCGGGACAGGGGAATGAAAAACTGTTTTTT | CAGPGQGNEKLFF
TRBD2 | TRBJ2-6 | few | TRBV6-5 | TGTGCCAGCAGTTACGGGGGGGAGCCTGGGGCCAACGTCCTGACTTTC | CASSYGGEPGANVLTF
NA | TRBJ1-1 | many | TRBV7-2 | TGTGCCAGCAGCTTAGCAGGCATACTCACTGAAGCTTTCTTT | CASSLAGILTEAFF
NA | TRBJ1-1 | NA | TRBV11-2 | TGTGCCAGCAGCTTAGATATTGGGCAAGCTTTCTTT | CASSLDIGQAFF
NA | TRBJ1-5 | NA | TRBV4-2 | TGTGCCAGCAGCCAAGATTATGGGGGCCCCTATAGCAATCAGCCCCAGCATTTT | CASSQDYGGPYSNQPQHF